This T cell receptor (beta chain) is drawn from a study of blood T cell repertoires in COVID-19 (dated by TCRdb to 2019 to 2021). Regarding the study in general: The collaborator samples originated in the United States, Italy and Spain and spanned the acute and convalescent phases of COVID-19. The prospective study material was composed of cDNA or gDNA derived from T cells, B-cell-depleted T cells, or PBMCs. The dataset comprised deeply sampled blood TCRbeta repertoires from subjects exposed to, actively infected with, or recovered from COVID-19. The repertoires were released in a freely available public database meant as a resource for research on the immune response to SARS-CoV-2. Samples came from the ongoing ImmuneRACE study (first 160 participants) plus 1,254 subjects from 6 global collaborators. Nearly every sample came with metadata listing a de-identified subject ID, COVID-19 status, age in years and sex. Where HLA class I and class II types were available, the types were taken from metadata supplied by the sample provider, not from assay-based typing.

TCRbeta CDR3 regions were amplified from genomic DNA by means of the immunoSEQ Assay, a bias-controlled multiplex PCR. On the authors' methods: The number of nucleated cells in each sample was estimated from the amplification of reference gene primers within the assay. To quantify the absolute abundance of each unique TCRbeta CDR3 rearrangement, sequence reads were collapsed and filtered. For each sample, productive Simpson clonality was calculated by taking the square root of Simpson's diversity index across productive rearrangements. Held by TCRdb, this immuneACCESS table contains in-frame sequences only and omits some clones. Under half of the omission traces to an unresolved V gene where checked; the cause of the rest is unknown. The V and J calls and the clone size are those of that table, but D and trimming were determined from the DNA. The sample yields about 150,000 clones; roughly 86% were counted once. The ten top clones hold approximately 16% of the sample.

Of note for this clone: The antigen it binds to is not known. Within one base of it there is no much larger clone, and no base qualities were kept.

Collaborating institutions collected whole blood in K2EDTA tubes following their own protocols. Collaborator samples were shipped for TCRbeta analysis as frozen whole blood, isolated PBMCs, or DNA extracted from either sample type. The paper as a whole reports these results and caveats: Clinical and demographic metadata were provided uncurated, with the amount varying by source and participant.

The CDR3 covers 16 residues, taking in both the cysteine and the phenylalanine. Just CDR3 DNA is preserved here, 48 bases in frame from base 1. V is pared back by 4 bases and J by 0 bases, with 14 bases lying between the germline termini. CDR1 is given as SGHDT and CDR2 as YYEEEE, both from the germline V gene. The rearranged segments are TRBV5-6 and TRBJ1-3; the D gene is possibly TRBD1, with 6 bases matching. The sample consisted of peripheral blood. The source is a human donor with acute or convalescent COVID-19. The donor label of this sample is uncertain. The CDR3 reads CASSRTDRTSGNTIYF. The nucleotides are TGTGCCAGCAGCCGAACGGACAGAACCTCTGGAAACACCATATATTTT.